A selection of T cell receptor beta chains follows, all from one sample in a study of blood T cell repertoires in COVID-19. This table comes from immunoSEQ multiplex PCR, and its TCRdb copy is limited to in-frame clones, with some not included. The data contain roughly 76,000 clones, roughly 91% of them singletons. Source material: peripheral blood. The receptors come from a man between 65 and 85 years old with active or convalescent COVID-19. Each CDR3 is given with its conserved first and last residue. D genes are given only for firm matches. Some rows mark clone size as missing; the rest say once, few, many or name a class of expanded clone.

d_call	v_call	clone_size	j_call	cdr3_aa	cdr3_nt
NA	TRBV27	NA	TRBJ2-7	CASSLSVTGTPYEQYF	TGTGCCAGCAGTTTATCGGTGACAGGCACCCCCTACGAGCAGTACTTC
TRBD2	TRBV3-1/TRBV3-2	NA	TRBJ2-3	CASSQTSVTDTQYF	TGTGCCAGCAGTCAGACTAGCGTCACAGATACGCAGTATTTT
TRBD2	TRBV11-1	once	TRBJ2-3	CASSLGSGEHSTQYF	TGTGCCAGCAGCTTAGGGAGCGGGGAGCACTCTACGCAGTATTTT
TRBD1	TRBV6-5	NA	TRBJ1-4	CASTPQGAQEKLFF	TGTGCCAGCACACCTCAGGGGGCACAGGAAAAACTGTTTTTT
NA	TRBV4-3	large	TRBJ2-3	CASSQGGEPLNTQYF	TGCGCCAGCAGCCAAGGCGGGGAGCCTCTCAATACGCAGTATTTT
NA	TRBV23-1	few	TRBJ1-2	CASKVEAGGSYGYTF	TGCGCCAGCAAGGTTGAGGCAGGAGGTAGCTATGGCTACACCTTC
NA	TRBV5-1	NA	TRBJ2-2	CASSLGLWDPGELFF	TGCGCCAGCAGCTTGGGACTATGGGATCCCGGGGAGCTGTTTTTT
NA	TRBV19	NA	TRBJ1-5	CASSIGQAYQPQHF	TGTGCCAGTAGTATAGGACAGGCATATCAGCCCCAGCATTTT
TRBD2	TRBV18	few	TRBJ2-1	CASSPQGGLAGDEQFF	TGTGCCAGCTCACCGCAGGGCGGACTAGCGGGAGATGAGCAGTTCTTC
TRBD1	TRBV7-8	NA	TRBJ1-2	CASSRTGYGYTF	TGTGCCAGCAGCCGGACAGGCTATGGCTACACCTTC
NA	TRBV9	NA	TRBJ1-2	CASSVGRVTAYGYTF	TGTGCCAGCAGCGTAGGAAGGGTGACAGCCTATGGCTACACCTTC
NA	TRBV20-1	NA	TRBJ2-7	CSAAVIGEQYF	TGCAGTGCGGCGGTCATCGGCGAGCAGTACTTC
NA	TRBV7-9	NA	TRBJ1-5	CASSSWGEGDQPQHF	TGTGCCAGCAGCTCATGGGGGGAGGGGGATCAGCCCCAGCATTTT
TRBD2	TRBV2	NA	TRBJ2-5	CASRATSGPETQYF	TGTGCCAGCAGAGCGACTAGCGGTCCGGAGACCCAGTACTTC
TRBD2	TRBV27	NA	TRBJ2-1	CASSSRTKTRTSGSVYEQFF	TGTGCCAGCAGTTCCCGCACGAAAACAAGGACTAGCGGGAGCGTCTATGAGCAGTTCTTC
TRBD1	TRBV6-6	NA	TRBJ1-2	CASSYSVAGGGYTF	TGTGCCAGCAGTTACTCGGTGGCAGGGGGTGGCTACACCTTC
NA	TRBV6-5	NA	TRBJ2-5	CASSSSQKSGQYF	TGTGCCAGCAGTTCATCCCAGAAGAGCGGCCAGTACTTC
NA	TRBV4-3	NA	TRBJ1-6	CASSQDYGSNSPLHF	TGCGCCAGCAGCCAAGATTACGGGAGCAATTCACCCCTCCACTTT
TRBD2	TRBV7-4	NA	TRBJ2-7	CASSKGLAGYEQYF	TGTGCCAGCAGCAAGGGACTAGCGGGCTACGAGCAGTACTTC
NA	TRBV2	NA	TRBJ1-5	CASLGALNQPQHF	TGTGCCAGCTTAGGGGCACTAAATCAGCCCCAGCATTTT